These T cell receptor beta chains were read from a single sample in a study of ipilimumab plus nivolumab after autologous stem cell transplantation. Some clones are missing from TCRdb's copy, which holds only in-frame ones; the method was immunoSEQ multiplex PCR. The top ten hold about 10% of the sample, which has more than 15,000 clones, almost 80% seen once. Here the sequenced sample was PBMCs, taken in a trial of ipilimumab plus nivolumab as post-transplant consolidation. The receptors shown here come from a male donor with diffuse large B-cell lymphoma. CDR3s include the opening cysteine and the closing phenylalanine or tryptophan. A D gene is named only where the DNA matches it firmly. A row's size may be missing; if present it is once, few, many or a size class.

cdr3_nt,cdr3_aa,v_call,j_call,clone_size,d_call
TGTGCCAGCAGTTTTCGAGGGTTTGATGGCTACACCTTC,CASSFRGFDGYTF,TRBV6-6,TRBJ1-2,NA,NA
TGTGCCAGCAGGATAGACGTCTCCTATGGCTACACCTTC,CASRIDVSYGYTF,TRBV2,TRBJ1-2,NA,NA
TGCAGCTCCTACGACAGGTACTATGGCTACACCTTC,CSSYDRYYGYTF,TRBV29-1,TRBJ1-2,NA,NA
TGTGCCAGCAGCACAACCTGGACAGACTATAATTCACCCCTCCACTTT,CASSTTWTDYNSPLHF,TRBV7-9,TRBJ1-6,NA,NA
TGCGCCAGCAGCCAAGATCGGCTAGGGTTCGCTGGAAACACCATATATTTT,CASSQDRLGFAGNTIYF,TRBV4-1,TRBJ1-3,NA,NA
TGTGCCAGCAGCTTAGCGTCGGGGACAGGGGAAGCTTTCTTT,CASSLASGTGEAFF,TRBV7-9,TRBJ1-1,NA,TRBD1
TGTGCCAGCAGTTACTCGGGAGTGACTGAAGCTTTCTTT,CASSYSGVTEAFF,TRBV6-6,TRBJ1-1,NA,NA
TGTGCCAGCAGAACTAGCGGAAAAGAGACCCAGTACTTC,CASRTSGKETQYF,TRBV5-6,TRBJ2-5,NA,TRBD2
TGTGCCAGCAGACAACGGACCTACGGGATCGGGGAGCTGTTTTTT,CASRQRTYGIGELFF,TRBV14,TRBJ2-2,NA,NA
TGTGCCAGCAGCTTATCCGCCCCTTTTACAGGGCCAGATACGCAGTATTTT,CASSLSAPFTGPDTQYF,TRBV5-4,TRBJ2-3,NA,NA
TGTGCCAGCAGTTCCCCCTACGAGCAGTACTTC,CASSSPYEQYF,TRBV28,TRBJ2-7,NA,NA
TGTGCCAGCAGCCTCAGTCGGGAGGGCTACACCTTC,CASSLSREGYTF,TRBV2,TRBJ1-2,NA,NA
TGCAGCGTTGGTGGGGGGGCTGTCGGTTACTACGAGCAGTACTTC,CSVGGGAVGYYEQYF,TRBV29-1,TRBJ2-7,NA,NA
TGTGCCAGCGGGGAAAGCCATACGCAGTATTTT,CASGESHTQYF,TRBV2,TRBJ2-3,NA,NA
TGTGCTAGTGGTCTGTGGGGACTAGCAGATACGCAGTATTTT,CASGLWGLADTQYF,TRBV12-5,TRBJ2-3,NA,TRBD2
TGCAGTGCTAGGCTCCAAGAGACCCAGTACTTC,CSARLQETQYF,TRBV20-1,TRBJ2-5,NA,NA
TGTGCCAGCAGGGAACAGGGCATATTGGACGAGCAGTACTTC,CASREQGILDEQYF,TRBV5-4,TRBJ2-7,NA,NA
TGTGCCACTGGCATGGGGGATAATTCACCCCTCCACTTT,CATGMGDNSPLHF,TRBV19,TRBJ1-6,few,NA
TGTGCCAGCAGCCCCCGAGACAGGGGTTACGCTTTCTTT,CASSPRDRGYAFF,TRBV7-9,TRBJ1-1,NA,TRBD1
TGTGCCAGCAGCGTAGGCGGGGGGGATACGCAGTATTTT,CASSVGGGDTQYF,TRBV9,TRBJ2-3,few,TRBD2
TGTGCCAGCAGTGAGATGGCAGTGTCCCAGTACTTC,CASSEMAVSQYF,TRBV6-1,TRBJ2-5,NA,NA
TGTGCCAGCAGCTTGACAGGGGGCGCGGGAGAGACCCAGTACTTC,CASSLTGGAGETQYF,TRBV7-9,TRBJ2-5,NA,TRBD1
TGTGCCAGCAGTTTATCAGGTCATTCACCCCTCCACTTT,CASSLSGHSPLHF,TRBV27,TRBJ1-6,NA,NA
TGTGCCACCCAGACTAGCGGGGGGGCGAATGAGCAGTTCTTC,CATQTSGGANEQFF,TRBV5-4,TRBJ2-1,NA,TRBD2
TGTGCCAGCAGTGATCCGGGGGCGGGTGAAAAACTGTTTTTT,CASSDPGAGEKLFF,TRBV6-1,TRBJ1-4,few,NA
TGTGCCAGCTCACCACCACAGGCGGGGGGCCAAGAGACCCAGTACTTC,CASSPPQAGGQETQYF,TRBV18,TRBJ2-5,NA,TRBD2
TGTGCCAGCCGAGGACTGACTAGCGGGGCCTACGAGCAGTACTTC,CASRGLTSGAYEQYF,TRBV27,TRBJ2-7,NA,TRBD2
TGTGCCAGCAGCGGAGCGGGTCAGGGCGCTATCTACAATGAGCAGTTCTTC,CASSGAGQGAIYNEQFF,TRBV13,TRBJ2-1,few,NA
TGTGCCGGCCGACAGGTAGGATACACTGAAGCTTTCTTT,CAGRQVGYTEAFF,TRBV30,TRBJ1-1,NA,NA
TGTGCCAGCAGCATCGGACACGGGGAAAAACTGTTTTTT,CASSIGHGEKLFF,TRBV5-6,TRBJ1-4,NA,NA
TGTGCCAGCTCCCCGGGGGGCATAGCTAACTATGGCTACACCTTC,CASSPGGIANYGYTF,TRBV5-4,TRBJ1-2,NA,NA
TGTGCCAGTACCCCACAGGGTGAGACTGAAGCTTTCTTT,CASTPQGETEAFF,TRBV19,TRBJ1-1,few,NA
TGTGCCAGCAGTCCACGACAGGGGAATGGCTACACCTTC,CASSPRQGNGYTF,TRBV6-6,TRBJ1-2,NA,TRBD1